This T cell receptor (beta chain) was recovered during a study of identical twins. TCRdb itself ran the 5' RACE reads through MiXCR, one entry per CDR3 protein. The sample yields around 1.7 million distinct CDR3 sequences, about 30% seen once. This CDR3 contains 12 residues. Germline assignment: CDR1 GTSNPN and CDR2 SVGIG (reference sequence). Trimming cost V 0 bases and J 7 bases, with 8 bases left between them. Sequencing used cord blood. This TCR derives from a newborn girl in good health. The chain joins TRBV30 to TRBJ2-3; no definite D call. The CDR3 DNA sequence: TGTGCCTGGAGTGTACTGGTGAATACGCAGTATTTT. As protein: CAWSVLVNTQYF.